The sequence of this TCR beta chain was determined in a study of blood T cell repertoires in COVID-19. Study summary: There were acute and convalescent COVID-19 samples, and they came from the United States, Italy and Spain.

Per germline, CDR1 MNHEY and CDR2 SVGAGI. V lost 8 bases and J 1 base, leaving 12 bases between the germline ends. This CDR3 is 14 amino acids long. This clone was found a few times. Original analysis: Estimated nucleated cell counts came from reference gene primer amplification. Sequencing used immunoSEQ multiplex PCR; TCRdb keeps in-frame clones, though not all of them. D and trimming were read from the DNA, whereas the V and J calls and clone size are those reported in that table. This repertoire shows 250,000 to 300,000 clones, 90% found once; its top ten account for just under 6.5%. The clonotype comes from a woman aged 45-65 years with COVID-19, enrolled during active disease. The material sequenced was peripheral blood. The V gene is TRBV6-5, the J gene TRBJ2-1, with a tentative D call TRBD2 (5 bases). CDR3 loop: CASLRGLSYNEQFF. The CDR3 DNA follows: TGTGCCAGCCTCCGAGGACTTTCCTACAATGAGCAGTTCTTC.